Listed here are 12 T cell receptor beta chains from one sample, sequenced in a study of control samples from healthy donors and cancer patients. The protocol was immunoSEQ multiplex PCR, while the TCRdb copy is restricted to in-frame clones and leaves out a portion. The repertoire consists of some 210,000 clones, with approximately 90% occurring once and the leading ten covering less than 2%. The sequencing input was blood. The receptors derive from a man aged 25 to 45 in good health.

The chain has TRBV21-1 and TRBJ1-6; the D segment call TRBD1 is taken from the table without a DNA check. TRBV21-1 constitutes a pseudogene. CDR3 length: 15 amino acids. In nucleotides, the CDR3 is TGTGCCAGCAGCAGAGGACGGGACAGTAATTCACCCCTCCACTTT. It specifies CASSRGRDSNSPLHF.

V gene TRBV30 combines with J gene TRBJ1-4; no firm D call. Germline CDR1 and CDR2: GTSNPN and SVGIG (reference sequence). V shed 4 bases and J shed 6 bases, with 15 bases lying between them. There are 14 residues in the CDR3. CDR3: CAWTPKSGDEKLFF. The CDR3 coding sequence is TGTGCCTGGACTCCAAAGTCCGGCGATGAAAAACTGTTTTTT.

The chain combines TRBV7-4 with TRBJ1-6; D gene uncertain. The CDR3 consists of 14 residues. Germline V gene sequence: CDR1 SGHVT, CDR2 SQSDAQ. V gave up 3 bases and J gave up 10 bases, with 13 bases separating them. The CDR3 protein is CASSFGPTGSPLHF. In nucleotides, the CDR3 is TGTGCCAGCAGCTTTGGCCCAACTGGATCACCCCTCCACTTT.

The chain recombines TRBV5-4 with TRBJ1-1, with D tentatively TRBD1 (6 bases). V shed 1 base and J shed 0 bases, with 19 bases lying between them. The CDR3 runs to 18 residues. CDR1 and CDR2 from the germline V gene are SGHNT and YYREEE (reference sequence). The CDR3 nucleotides are TGTGCCAGCAGCTTGTTTCGGGGGGCAGGTGGGGTGAACACTGAAGCTTTCTTT. It encodes CASSLFRGAGGVNTEAFF.

The chain uses TRBV18 and TRBJ1-3; D not resolved. Germline lookup yields CDR1 KGHSH and CDR2 LQKENI. The CDR3 totals 16 residues. Trimming stripped 6 bases from V and 0 bases from J, with 15 bases between. The CDR3 loop is CASSTARSYSGNTIYF. The CDR3 region has the DNA TGTGCCAGCTCCACCGCCCGGTCCTACTCTGGAAACACCATATATTTT.

The chain is built from TRBV11-2 and TRBJ2-1; D unclear. The CDR3 contains 13 residues. The germline CDR1 and CDR2 sequences are SGHAT and FQNNGV. Trimming shortened V by 5 bases and J by 2 bases, and 7 bases separated the two germline ends. As DNA, the CDR3 is TGTGCCAGCAGCACCGCCCCCTACAATGAGCAGTTCTTC. This gives the protein CASSTAPYNEQFF. Full variable domain (remainder filled in from reference TRBV11-2 and TRBJ2-1): EAGVAQSPRYKIIEKRQSVAFWCNPISGHATLYWYQQILGQGPKLLIQFQNNGVVDDSQLPKDRFSAERLKGVDSTLKIQPAKLEDSAVYLCASSTAPYNEQFFGPGTRLTVL.

The V gene is TRBV12-5, the J gene TRBJ1-1; D not resolved. Deletions cut 1 base from V and 0 bases from J, with 9 bases between. The germline CDR1 and CDR2 sequences are LGHNT and FRNRAP. The CDR3 totals 15 residues. This CDR3 reads CASGLALELNTEAFF. The CDR3 DNA reads as TGTGCTAGTGGTTTGGCTTTAGAGCTGAACACTGAAGCTTTCTTT.

The gene calls are TRBV6-1 and TRBJ2-3, with 10 bases that match TRBD2. The CDR3 runs to 16 residues. V was pared by 4 bases and J by 2 bases, with 6 bases of the junction left unmatched. Per germline, CDR1 MNHNS and CDR2 SASEGT. The CDR3 loop is CASSVTGTSVTDTQYF. The CDR3 DNA is TGTGCCAGCAGTGTAACCGGGACTAGCGTCACAGATACGCAGTATTTT.

The chain has TRBV6-5 and TRBJ1-2, with TRBD1 as a possible D gene (5 bases). CDR1 and CDR2 from the germline V gene are MNHEY and SVGAGI. CDR3 size: 15 residues. The V gene lost 9 bases and the J gene lost 1 base, with 18 bases spanning the gap. The CDR3 DNA reads TGTGCCAGGATCCCCACGGACATACATAACTATGGCTACACCTTC. Its protein is CARIPTDIHNYGYTF.

The chain couples TRBV2 to TRBJ2-7; no clear D. Germline CDR1 reads SNHLY; CDR2 reads FYNNEI. Between the trimmed V and J ends, which lost 7 bases and 1 base, there was a span of 11 bases. The CDR3 spans 13 residues. The CDR3 coding sequence is TGTGCCAGCAAAATAGAAACTTCCTACGAGCAGTACTTC. It yields the protein CASKIETSYEQYF.

The V call is TRBV29-1, the J call TRBJ2-1, with D possibly being TRBD2 (6 bases). The V gene lost 7 bases and the J gene lost 5 bases, with 15 bases spanning the gap. The CDR3 is 13 amino acids. The V gene's germline CDR1 is SQVTM and CDR2 ANQGSEA. The CDR3 nucleotides are TGCAGCGCCGACACTAGCCTTAACAATGAGCAGTTCTTC. Protein product: CSADTSLNNEQFF.

The V gene is TRBV6-1, the J gene TRBJ1-5; D is unclear. The CDR3 extends over 13 amino acids. The V gene's germline CDR1 is MNHNS and CDR2 SASEGT. With 2 bases removed from V and 4 bases from J, the gap between germline ends came to 6 bases. The DNA of the CDR3 is TGTGCCAGCAGTGAATTCGGGAATCAGCCCCAGCATTTT. Translating it yields CASSEFGNQPQHF.